This T cell receptor beta chain was documented in a study of human T cells and chemical hapten exposure. General study points: Expanded TCRs created a significantly greater count of big CDR3 similarity clusters than controls did.

Treatment reported: therapeutic diphenylcyclopropenone sensitization with weekly scalp DPC. At every patch-test visit, blood was drawn before the patch test was applied. This clonotype was seen only a few times. Antigen unknown. Individual cDNA molecules received unique molecular identifiers in the library. Authors' analysis steps: 90,000 to 100,000 TCRs per sample was the median, with a range of roughly 23,224 to 690,600. Each CDR3 protein gets one entry after TCRdb re-called the reads with MiXCR. The V and J calls and clone size are TCRdb's, not the authors'. The data hold 470 or so distinct CDR3 sequences, with around 65% observed a single time. Trimming stripped 3 bases from V and 0 bases from J, with 10 bases between. This CDR3 comprises 15 residues.

The input for sequencing was whole blood, taken before DPC sensitization or 2, 6, or about 24 weeks after (not recorded which). The chain has TRBV12-3 or TRBV12-4 and TRBJ2-3; D is perhaps TRBD2 (6 bases). The receptor comes from an adult with alopecia areata. Some clones in this sample may be carry-over from other donors' samples. This table probably holds off-target reads from a library built for another chain. CDR3 region: CASSFAGTSTDTQYF. The DNA of the CDR3 is TGTGCCAGCAGTTTCGCGGGAACTAGCACAGATACGCAGTATTTT.